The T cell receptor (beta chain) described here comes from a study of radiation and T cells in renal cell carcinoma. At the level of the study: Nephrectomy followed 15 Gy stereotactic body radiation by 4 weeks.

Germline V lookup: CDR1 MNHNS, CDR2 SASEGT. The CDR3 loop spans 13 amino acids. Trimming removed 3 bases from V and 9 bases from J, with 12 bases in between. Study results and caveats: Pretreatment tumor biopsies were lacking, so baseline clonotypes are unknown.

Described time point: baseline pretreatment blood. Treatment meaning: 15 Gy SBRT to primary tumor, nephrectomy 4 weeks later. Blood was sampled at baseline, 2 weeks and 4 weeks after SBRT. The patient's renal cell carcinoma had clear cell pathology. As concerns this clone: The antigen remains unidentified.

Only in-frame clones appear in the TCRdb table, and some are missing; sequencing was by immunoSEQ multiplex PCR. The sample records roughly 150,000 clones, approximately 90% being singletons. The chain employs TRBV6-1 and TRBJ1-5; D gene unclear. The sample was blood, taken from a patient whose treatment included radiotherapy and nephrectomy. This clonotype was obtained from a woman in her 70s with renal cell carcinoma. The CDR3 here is CASSEGPTGPQHF. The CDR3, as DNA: TGTGCCAGCAGTGAGGGCCCAACGGGGCCCCAGCATTTT.